One and the same sample provided the 7 T cell receptor beta chains below, sequenced in a study of early T cells in non-severe SARS-CoV-2 infection. TCRdb re-analysed the 5' RACE reads in MiXCR, keeping a single row per CDR3 protein. Counted here are fewer than 120,000 distinct CDR3 sequences, roughly 12% occurring once; the ten biggest clones make up 3.5% to 4%. The input for sequencing was whole blood, taken at baseline. The receptors originated from an adult who was a healthcare worker with PCR-confirmed SARS-CoV-2 infection or an uninfected control (not recorded which).

Written as DNA, the CDR3 is TGCGCCAGCACCCGGGATCCGAACACCGGGGAGCTGTTTTTT. It specifies CASTRDPNTGELFF. V gene TRBV5-1 combines with J gene TRBJ2-2; possible D gene TRBD2, 5 bases. CDR3 length equals 14 residues. Germline lookup yields CDR1 SGHRS and CDR2 YFSETQ. Between the trimmed V and J ends, which lost 6 bases and 0 bases, there was a span of 9 bases.

This chain uses TRBV7-3 with TRBJ1-1, with D possibly matching TRBD1 (5 bases). V lost 5 bases, J lost 2 bases, and 15 bases lay in between. The CDR3 has 15 amino acids. Germline CDR1 is SGHTA and CDR2 is FQGTGA. CDR3 in DNA: TGTGCCAGCAGCCCTAACGGGGCCAGAAACACTGAAGCTTTCTTT. This sequence encodes CASSPNGARNTEAFF.

The V call is TRBV7-2, the J call TRBJ2-3; no reliable D call. The V gene lost 2 bases and the J gene lost 4 bases, with 10 bases spanning the gap. The length of the CDR3 is 14 residues. The V gene's germline CDR1 is SGHTA and CDR2 FQGNSA. The CDR3 sequence: CASSLLGLSDTQYF. The CDR3 bases are TGTGCCAGCAGCTTACTAGGGTTGTCAGATACGCAGTATTTT.

The V and J genes are TRBV30 and TRBJ1-1; TRBD1 is a possible D gene (6 bases). The CDR3 runs 13 residues. Germline CDR1 reads GTSNPN; CDR2 reads SVGIG (reference sequence). V was clipped by 3 bases and J by 1 base, with 9 bases between them. CDR3 sequence: CAWSLQGNTEAFF. The CDR3 nucleotides are TGTGCCTGGAGCCTACAGGGGAACACTGAAGCTTTCTTT.

The V call is TRBV5-1, the J call TRBJ2-3; D is unclear. V lost 0 bases and J 3 bases, leaving 8 bases between the germline ends. This CDR3 spans 14 amino acids. Germline-derived CDR1 and CDR2 are SGHRS and YFSETQ. CDR3 protein: CASSLATMTDTQYF. Written as DNA, the CDR3 is TGCGCCAGCAGCTTGGCTACGATGACAGATACGCAGTATTTT.

This clonotype was detected a few times. The chain links TRBV12-3 or TRBV12-4 to TRBJ2-3; 10 positions match TRBD1. V trimming: 2 bases; J trimming: 3 bases; junction bases outside the gene matches: 5. CDR3 length: 16 residues. This CDR3 is CASSLIGQGGTDTQYF. The CDR3 nucleotides are TGTGCCAGCAGTTTAATTGGACAGGGGGGAACAGATACGCAGTATTTT.

V gene TRBV30 combines with J gene TRBJ1-2, with no clear D. The germline V and J ends were trimmed by 2 bases and 7 bases, with 8 bases remaining between them. There are 11 residues in the CDR3. Per germline, CDR1 GTSNPN and CDR2 SVGIG (reference sequence). The CDR3: CAWSYPLGYTF. The CDR3 DNA follows: TGTGCCTGGAGTTACCCCCTTGGCTACACCTTC.